This is a list of T cell receptor beta chains from one sample in a study of blood T cell repertoires in COVID-19. The repertoire was sequenced with immunoSEQ multiplex PCR; TCRdb's copy has only in-frame clones and lacks some. The profile shows 200,000 to 250,000 clones, approximately 90% of them singletons. The sample taken for sequencing was peripheral blood. These receptors were obtained from a man over 45 with COVID-19, enrolled during active disease. Each CDR3 is given with its conserved first and last residue. The D gene is left open where the match is weak. The listing skips clone size in some rows; elsewhere it reads once, few, many or a size class.

TRBD2,TRBJ2-1,.,TRBV27,15,TGTGCCAGCAGACCCCGGGACTATTCCTACAATGAGCAGTTCTTC,CASRPRDYSYNEQFF
TRBD1,TRBJ2-5,.,TRBV19,15,TGTGCCAGTAGTAAAGGGACAGGGGCTCAAGAGACCCAGTACTTC,CASSKGTGAQETQYF
TRBD1,TRBJ1-5,.,TRBV7-6,16,TGTGCCAGCAGCAAAGGGGTACAGGGGAGCAATCAGCCCCAGCATTTT,CASSKGVQGSNQPQHF
.,TRBJ1-1,once,TRBV6-5,14,TGTGCCAGCAGGCTTCAGGGTTTGGACACTGAAGCTTTCTTT,CASRLQGLDTEAFF
TRBD1,TRBJ2-7,.,TRBV5-1,14,TGCGCCAGCAGCCCCGGGACAGGGATCTACGAGCAGTACTTC,CASSPGTGIYEQYF
.,TRBJ2-5,.,TRBV3-1/TRBV3-2,15,TGTGCCAGCAGCCAAGTTATACAGGGTTTCGAGACCCAGTACTTC,CASSQVIQGFETQYF
TRBD2,TRBJ2-3,.,TRBV28,17,TGTGCCAGCAGCTCCAATCCTAGCGGGGGAGGCACAGATACGCAGTATTTT,CASSSNPSGGGTDTQYF
.,TRBJ1-1,.,TRBV9,15,TGTGCCAGCAGCTGGTCCCCAACAGGGAACACTGAAGCTTTCTTT,CASSWSPTGNTEAFF
.,TRBJ2-3,.,TRBV28,14,TGTGCCAGCAGCGGGTGGGAAGGGGCTGTTACGCAGTATTTT,CASSGWEGAVTQYF
.,TRBJ2-7,.,TRBV7-9,15,TGTGCCAGCAGCCCGCGCCAAAGGAGGGTGGACGAGCAGTACTTC,CASSPRQRRVDEQYF
TRBD1,TRBJ2-7,.,TRBV7-3,15,TGTGCCAGCAGCTCGGGTCCTACAGGGGGCTACGAGCAGTACTTC,CASSSGPTGGYEQYF
TRBD1,TRBJ2-3,.,TRBV10-2,16,TGCGCCAGCAGTGAGTCGACGACAGGGGGCAGAGATACGCAGTATTTT,CASSESTTGGRDTQYF